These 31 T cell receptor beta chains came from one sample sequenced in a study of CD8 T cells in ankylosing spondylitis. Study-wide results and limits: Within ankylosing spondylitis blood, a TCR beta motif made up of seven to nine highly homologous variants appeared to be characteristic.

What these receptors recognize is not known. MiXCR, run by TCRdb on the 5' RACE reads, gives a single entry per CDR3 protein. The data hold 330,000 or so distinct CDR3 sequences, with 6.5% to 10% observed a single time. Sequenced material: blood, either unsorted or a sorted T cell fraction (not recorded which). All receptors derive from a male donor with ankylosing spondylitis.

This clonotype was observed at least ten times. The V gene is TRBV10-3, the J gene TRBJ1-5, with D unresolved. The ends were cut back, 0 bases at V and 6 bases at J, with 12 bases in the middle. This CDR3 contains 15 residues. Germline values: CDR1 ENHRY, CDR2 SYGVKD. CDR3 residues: CAISESKAGGQPQHF. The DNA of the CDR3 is TGTGCCATCAGTGAGTCGAAGGCAGGAGGTCAGCCCCAGCATTTT.

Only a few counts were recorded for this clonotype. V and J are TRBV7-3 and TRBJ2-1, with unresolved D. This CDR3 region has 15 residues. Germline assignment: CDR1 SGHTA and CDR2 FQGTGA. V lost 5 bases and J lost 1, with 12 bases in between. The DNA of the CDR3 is TGTGCCAGCAGCCCCCGAGGCAAGTCCTACAATGAGCAGTTCTTC. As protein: CASSPRGKSYNEQFF.

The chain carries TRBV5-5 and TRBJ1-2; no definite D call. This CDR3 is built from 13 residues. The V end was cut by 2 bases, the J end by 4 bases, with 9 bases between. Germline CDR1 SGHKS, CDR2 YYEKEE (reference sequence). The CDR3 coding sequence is TGTGCCAGCAGCTTAAGCCAGTTCTATGGCTACACCTTC. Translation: CASSLSQFYGYTF.

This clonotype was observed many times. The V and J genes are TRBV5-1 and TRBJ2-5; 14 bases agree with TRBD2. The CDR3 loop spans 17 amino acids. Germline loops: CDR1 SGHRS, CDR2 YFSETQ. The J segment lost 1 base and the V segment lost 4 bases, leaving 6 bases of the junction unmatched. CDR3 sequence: CASSGGLAGGIQETQYF. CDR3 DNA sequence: TGCGCCAGCAGCGGCGGACTAGCGGGAGGAATCCAAGAGACCCAGTACTTC. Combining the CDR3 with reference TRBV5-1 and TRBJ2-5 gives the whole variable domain KAGVTQTPRYLIKTRGQQVTLSCSPISGHRSVSWYQQTPGQGLQFLFEYFSETQRNKGNFPGRFSGRQFSNSRSEMNVSTLELGDSALYLCASSGGLAGGIQETQYFGPGTRLLVL.

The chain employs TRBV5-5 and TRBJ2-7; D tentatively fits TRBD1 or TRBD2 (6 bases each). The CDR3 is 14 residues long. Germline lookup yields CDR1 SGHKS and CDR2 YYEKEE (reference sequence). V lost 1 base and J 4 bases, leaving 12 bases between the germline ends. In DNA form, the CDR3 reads TGTGCCAGCAGCTTGACAGGGAGGAGGTACGAGCAGTACTTC. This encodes CASSLTGRRYEQYF.

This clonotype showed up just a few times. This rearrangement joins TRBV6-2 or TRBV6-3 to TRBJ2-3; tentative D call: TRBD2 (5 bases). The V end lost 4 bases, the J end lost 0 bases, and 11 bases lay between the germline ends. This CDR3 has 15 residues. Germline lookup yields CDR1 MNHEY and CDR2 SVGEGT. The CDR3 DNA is TGTGCCAGCAGTTTTCTCCGGACTAGCACAGATACGCAGTATTTT. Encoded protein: CASSFLRTSTDTQYF.

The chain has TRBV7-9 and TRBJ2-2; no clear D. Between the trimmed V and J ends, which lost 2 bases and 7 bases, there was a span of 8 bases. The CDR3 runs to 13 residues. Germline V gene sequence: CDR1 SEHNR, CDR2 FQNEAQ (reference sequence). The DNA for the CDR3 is TGTGCCAGCAGCTTAATTTCGGACGGGGAGCTGTTTTTT. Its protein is CASSLISDGELFF.

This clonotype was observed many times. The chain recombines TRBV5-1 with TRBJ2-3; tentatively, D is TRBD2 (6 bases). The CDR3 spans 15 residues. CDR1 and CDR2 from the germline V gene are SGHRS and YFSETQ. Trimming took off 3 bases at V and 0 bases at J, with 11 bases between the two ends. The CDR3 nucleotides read TGCGCCAGCAGCTCTTCAGGGACTAGCACAGATACGCAGTATTTT. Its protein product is CASSSSGTSTDTQYF. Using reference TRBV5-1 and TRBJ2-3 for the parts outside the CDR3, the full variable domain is KAGVTQTPRYLIKTRGQQVTLSCSPISGHRSVSWYQQTPGQGLQFLFEYFSETQRNKGNFPGRFSGRQFSNSRSEMNVSTLELGDSALYLCASSSSGTSTDTQYFGPGTRLTVL.

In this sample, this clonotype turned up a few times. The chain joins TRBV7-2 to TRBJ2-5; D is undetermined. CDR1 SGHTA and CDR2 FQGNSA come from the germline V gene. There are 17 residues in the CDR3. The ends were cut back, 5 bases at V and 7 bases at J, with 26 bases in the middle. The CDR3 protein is CASSLAHLWTTRGTQYF. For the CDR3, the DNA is TGTGCCAGCAGCCTCGCTCACCTTTGGACCACCCGAGGGACCCAGTACTTC. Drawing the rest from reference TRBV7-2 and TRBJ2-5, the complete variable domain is GAGVSQSPSNKVTEKGKDVELRCDPISGHTALYWYRQSLGQGLEFLIYFQGNSAPDKSGLPSDRFSAERTGGSVSTLTIQRTQQEDSAVYLCASSLAHLWTTRGTQYFGPGTRLLVL.

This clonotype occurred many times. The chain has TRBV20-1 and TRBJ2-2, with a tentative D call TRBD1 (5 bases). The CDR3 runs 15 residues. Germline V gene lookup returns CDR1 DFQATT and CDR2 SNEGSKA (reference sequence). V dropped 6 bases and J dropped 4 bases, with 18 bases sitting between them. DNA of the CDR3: TGCAGTGCCCAAAGACAGCCGGTTGGCACCGGGGAGCTGTTTTTT. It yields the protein CSAQRQPVGTGELFF.

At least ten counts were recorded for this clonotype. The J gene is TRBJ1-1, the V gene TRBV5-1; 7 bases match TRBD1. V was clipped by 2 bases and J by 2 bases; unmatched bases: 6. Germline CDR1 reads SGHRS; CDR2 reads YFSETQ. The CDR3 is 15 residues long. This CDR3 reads CASSFRGTANTEAFF. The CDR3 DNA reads TGCGCCAGCAGCTTTAGAGGGACAGCAAACACTGAAGCTTTCTTT.

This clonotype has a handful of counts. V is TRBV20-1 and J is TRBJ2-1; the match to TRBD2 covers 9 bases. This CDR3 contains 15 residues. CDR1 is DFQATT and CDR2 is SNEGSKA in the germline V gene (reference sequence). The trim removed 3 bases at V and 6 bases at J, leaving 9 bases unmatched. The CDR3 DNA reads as TGCAGTGCTAGCTTCGCGGGAGGGGGGGGCAATGAGCAGTTCTTC. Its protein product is CSASFAGGGGNEQFF.

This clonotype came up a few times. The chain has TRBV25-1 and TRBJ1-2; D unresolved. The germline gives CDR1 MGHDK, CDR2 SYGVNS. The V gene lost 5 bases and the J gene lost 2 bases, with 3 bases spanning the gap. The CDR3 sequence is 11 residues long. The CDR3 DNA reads TGTGCCAGCAGTCAGAACTATGGCTACACCTTC. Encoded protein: CASSQNYGYTF.

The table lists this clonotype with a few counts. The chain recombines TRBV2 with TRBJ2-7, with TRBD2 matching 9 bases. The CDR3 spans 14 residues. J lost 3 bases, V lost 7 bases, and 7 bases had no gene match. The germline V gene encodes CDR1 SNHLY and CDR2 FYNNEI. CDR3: CASKSAGGRYEQYF. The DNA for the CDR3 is TGTGCCAGCAAATCAGCGGGAGGTCGCTACGAGCAGTACTTC.

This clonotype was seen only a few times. CDR3 DNA sequence: TGTGCCAGCAAACCCGGGACAGGCGCAACTAATGAAAAACTGTTTTTT. Translating gives CASKPGTGATNEKLFF. The chain combines TRBV5-5 with TRBJ1-4; 8 bases line up with TRBD1. V lost 6 bases to trimming and J lost 0 bases; unmatched junction nucleotides: 7. The CDR3 consists of 16 residues. CDR1 and CDR2 (germline): SGHKS, YYEKEE (reference sequence).

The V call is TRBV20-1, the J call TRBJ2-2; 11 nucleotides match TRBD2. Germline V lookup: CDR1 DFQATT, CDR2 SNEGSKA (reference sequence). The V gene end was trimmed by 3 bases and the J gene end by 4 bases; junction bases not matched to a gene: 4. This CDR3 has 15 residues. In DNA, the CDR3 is TGCAGTGCTAGGCGACTAGCGGGATTCACCGGGGAGCTGTTTTTT. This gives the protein CSARRLAGFTGELFF.

The CDR3 DNA follows: TGTGCCAGCAGCCAATCGGTATTCTGGGGTTACGAGCAGTACTTC. This gives the protein CASSQSVFWGYEQYF. This chain connects TRBV3-1 to TRBJ2-7; D unresolved. Germline loops: CDR1 LGHDT, CDR2 YNNKEL (reference sequence). The CDR3 totals 15 residues. V lost 2 bases to trimming and J lost 4 bases, with 15 bases between them.

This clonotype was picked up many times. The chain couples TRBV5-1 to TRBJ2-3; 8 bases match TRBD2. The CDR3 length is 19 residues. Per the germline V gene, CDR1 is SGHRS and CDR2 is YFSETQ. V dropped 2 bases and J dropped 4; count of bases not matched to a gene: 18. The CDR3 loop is CASSFRITSGGNGADTQYF. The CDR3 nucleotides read TGCGCCAGCAGCTTTAGGATTACTAGCGGCGGGAATGGGGCAGATACGCAGTATTTT.

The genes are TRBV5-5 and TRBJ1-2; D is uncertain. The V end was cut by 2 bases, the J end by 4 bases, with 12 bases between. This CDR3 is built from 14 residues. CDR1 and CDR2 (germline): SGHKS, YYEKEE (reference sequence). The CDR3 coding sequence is TGTGCCAGCAGCTTTAGGGATAGGACCTATGGCTACACCTTC. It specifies CASSFRDRTYGYTF.

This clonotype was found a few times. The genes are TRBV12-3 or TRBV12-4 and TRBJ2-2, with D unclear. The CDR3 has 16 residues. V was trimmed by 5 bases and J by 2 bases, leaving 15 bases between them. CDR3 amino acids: CASSIRDGSNTGELFF. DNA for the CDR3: TGTGCCAGCAGTATTCGTGATGGCTCCAACACCGGGGAGCTGTTTTTT.

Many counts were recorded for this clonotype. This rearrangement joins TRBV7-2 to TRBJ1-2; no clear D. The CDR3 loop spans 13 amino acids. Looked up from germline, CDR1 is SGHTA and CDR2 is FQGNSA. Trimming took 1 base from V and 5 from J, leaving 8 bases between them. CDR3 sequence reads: CASSLGGFYGYTF. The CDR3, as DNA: TGTGCCAGCAGCTTAGGCGGGTTTTATGGCTACACCTTC.

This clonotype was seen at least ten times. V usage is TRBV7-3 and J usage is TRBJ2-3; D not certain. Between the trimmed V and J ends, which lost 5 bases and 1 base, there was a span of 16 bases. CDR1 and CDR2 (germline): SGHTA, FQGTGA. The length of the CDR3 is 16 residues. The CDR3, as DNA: TGTGCCAGCAGCCCAAACGCGGCTTACCGCACAGATACGCAGTATTTT. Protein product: CASSPNAAYRTDTQYF.

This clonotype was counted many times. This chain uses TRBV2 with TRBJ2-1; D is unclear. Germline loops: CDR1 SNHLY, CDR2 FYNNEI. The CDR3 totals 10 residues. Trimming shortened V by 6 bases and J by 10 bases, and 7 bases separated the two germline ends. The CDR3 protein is CASSLQEQFF. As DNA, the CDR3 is TGTGCCAGCAGCCTCCAGGAGCAGTTCTTC.

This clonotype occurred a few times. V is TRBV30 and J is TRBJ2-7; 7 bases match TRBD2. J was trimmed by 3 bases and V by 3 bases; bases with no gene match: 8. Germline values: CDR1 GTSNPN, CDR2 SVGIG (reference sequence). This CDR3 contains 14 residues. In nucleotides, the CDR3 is TGTGCCTGGAGCTCTGGCGGGAGTGTCTACGAGCAGTACTTC. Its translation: CAWSSGGSVYEQYF.

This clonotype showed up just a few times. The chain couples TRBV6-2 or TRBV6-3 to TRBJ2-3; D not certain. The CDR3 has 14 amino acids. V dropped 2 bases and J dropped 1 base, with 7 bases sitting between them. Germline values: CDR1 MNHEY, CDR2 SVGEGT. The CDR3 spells CASSYLRGTDTQYF. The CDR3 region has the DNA TGTGCCAGCAGTTACCTCCGGGGCACAGATACGCAGTATTTT.

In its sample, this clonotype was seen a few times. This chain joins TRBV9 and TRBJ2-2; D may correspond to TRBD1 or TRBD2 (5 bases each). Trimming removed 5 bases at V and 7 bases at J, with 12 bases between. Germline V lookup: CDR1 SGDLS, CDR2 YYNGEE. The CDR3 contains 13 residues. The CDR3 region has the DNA TGTGCCAGCAGTCGTTTGGGGGACGGGGAGCTGTTTTTT. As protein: CASSRLGDGELFF.

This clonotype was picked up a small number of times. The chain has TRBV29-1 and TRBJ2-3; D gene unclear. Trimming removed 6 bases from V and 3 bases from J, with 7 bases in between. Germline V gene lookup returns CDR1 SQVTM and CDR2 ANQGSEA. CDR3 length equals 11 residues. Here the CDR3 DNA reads TGCAGCGTGAAAGGGACAGATACGCAGTATTTT. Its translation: CSVKGTDTQYF.

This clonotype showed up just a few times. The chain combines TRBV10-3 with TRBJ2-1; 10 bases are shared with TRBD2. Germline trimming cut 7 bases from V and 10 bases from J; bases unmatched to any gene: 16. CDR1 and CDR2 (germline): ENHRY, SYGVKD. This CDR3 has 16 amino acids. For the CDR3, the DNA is TGTGCCATCAAGGTGACGGCTAGCGGGAGAGTAGGGGAGCAGTTCTTC. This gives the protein CAIKVTASGRVGEQFF.

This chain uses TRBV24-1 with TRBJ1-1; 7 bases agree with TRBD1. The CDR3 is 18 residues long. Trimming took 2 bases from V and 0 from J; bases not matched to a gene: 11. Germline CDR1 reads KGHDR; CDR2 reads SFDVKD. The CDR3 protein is CATSDSTGGQVLNTEAFF. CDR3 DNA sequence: TGTGCCACCAGTGATTCGACGGGAGGACAGGTATTGAACACTGAAGCTTTCTTT.

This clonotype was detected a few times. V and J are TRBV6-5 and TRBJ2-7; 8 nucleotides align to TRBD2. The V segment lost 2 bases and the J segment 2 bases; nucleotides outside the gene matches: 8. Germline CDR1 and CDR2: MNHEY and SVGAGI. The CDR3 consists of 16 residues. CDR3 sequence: CASSYASGLGTYEQYF. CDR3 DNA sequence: TGTGCCAGCAGTTACGCGTCGGGACTAGGAACCTACGAGCAGTACTTC.

The CDR3 DNA reads as TGTGCCAGCAGTCCAATAGGACTAGTATCTGAGCAGTTCTTC. Its protein is CASSPIGLVSEQFF. V is TRBV12-3 or TRBV12-4 and J is TRBJ2-1, with 7 bases identical to TRBD2. This CDR3 is built from 14 residues. After removal of 5 bases from V and 9 bases from J, the junction contained 10 bases not matched to a gene.